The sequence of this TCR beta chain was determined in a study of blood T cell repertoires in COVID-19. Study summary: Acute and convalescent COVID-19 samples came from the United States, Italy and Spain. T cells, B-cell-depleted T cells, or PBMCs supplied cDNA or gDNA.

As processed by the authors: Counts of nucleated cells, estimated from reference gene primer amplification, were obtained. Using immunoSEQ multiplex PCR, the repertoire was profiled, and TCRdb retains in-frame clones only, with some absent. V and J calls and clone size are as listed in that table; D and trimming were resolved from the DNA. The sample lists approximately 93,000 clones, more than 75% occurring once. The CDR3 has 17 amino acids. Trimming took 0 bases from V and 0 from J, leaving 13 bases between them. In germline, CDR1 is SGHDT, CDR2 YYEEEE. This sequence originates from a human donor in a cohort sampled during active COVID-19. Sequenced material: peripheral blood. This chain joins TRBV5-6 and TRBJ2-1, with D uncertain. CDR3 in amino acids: CASSLEARPSSYNEQFF. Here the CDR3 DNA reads TGTGCCAGCAGCTTGGAGGCCAGGCCAAGCTCCTACAATGAGCAGTTCTTC.